This T cell receptor beta chain was identified during a study of molecular identifiers for immune sequencing clone quantification. Broader study findings: The share of molecules held by clones above 20 RNA copies was over 98% in effector cells and under 1% in naive cells.

Concerning this clonotype: What it binds is unknown.

TCRdb reprocessed the PCR reads via MiXCR and lists one record per CDR3 protein. The sample carries 600,000 to 650,000 distinct CDR3 sequences, around 20% recorded once. The CDR3 contains 15 residues. Germline V gene sequence: CDR1 SGHNT, CDR2 YENEEA. V was clipped by 2 bases and J by 2 bases, with 12 bases between them. The V call is TRBV11-3, the J call TRBJ2-5, with D hard to call. Sequenced input: naive CD8+ T cells from blood, with Jurkat cell RNA spiked in. Subset specified: FACS-sorted CD8+CD4-CCR7+CD45RA+ naive T cells. The sequence came from a human donor in good health. Some libraries in this study had Jurkat cell RNA spiked in. For the CDR3, the DNA is TGTGCCAGCAGCTTACGTCTAGGGCCGCAAGAGACCCAGTACTTC. As protein: CASSLRLGPQETQYF.